These T cell receptor beta chains were read from a single sample in a study of shared clonotypes between healthy human individuals. Clones were read by immunoSEQ multiplex PCR, and TCRdb kept only the in-frame ones, dropping some. The sample lists 2,500,000 or so clones, more than 90% seen once, with roughly 0.15% in the top ten. Sample: naive CD4+ T cells sorted from blood. The receptors here all came from a man younger than 35 in good health. Each CDR3 is given with its conserved first and last residue. The order of the fields is CDR3 DNA, CDR3 protein, V gene, J gene, clone size, D gene. The D gene is left open where the match is weak. Clone size is not always given. Where it is, it says once, few, many or a class for expanded clones.

DNA: TGTGCCAGCAGCCATCCAGGGGAAGGGAATGAAGCTTTCTTT
CDR3: CASSHPGEGNEAFF
V: TRBV5-4
J: TRBJ1-1
size: NA
D: NA

DNA: TGTGCCAGCAGTCCCGGGACAGCCAAAGAGACCCAGTACTTC
CDR3: CASSPGTAKETQYF
V: TRBV11-3
J: TRBJ2-5
size: NA
D: TRBD1

DNA: TGTGCCAGCAGCTTAGAACTGGGGATGGCCTACGAGCAGTACTTC
CDR3: CASSLELGMAYEQYF
V: TRBV7-8
J: TRBJ2-7
size: NA
D: NA

DNA: TGTGCCAGCAGGGGGGACAGCTGGGGAGATACGCAGTATTTT
CDR3: CASRGDSWGDTQYF
V: TRBV2
J: TRBJ2-3
size: NA
D: TRBD1

DNA: TGTGCCAGCAGCTTAACCCGAGGACCGAGCGGGAGGCCACCCTACGAGCAGTACTTC
CDR3: CASSLTRGPSGRPPYEQYF
V: TRBV11-2
J: TRBJ2-7
size: NA
D: TRBD2

DNA: TGTGCCAGCAGCTTAGGCTATACGCAGTATTTT
CDR3: CASSLGYTQYF
V: TRBV7-9
J: TRBJ2-3
size: NA
D: NA

DNA: TGTGCCAGCAGTGAAGCGGATAGCAATCAGCCCCAGCATTTT
CDR3: CASSEADSNQPQHF
V: TRBV2
J: TRBJ1-5
size: NA
D: NA

DNA: TGTGCCAGCTCACGTACCACGGGGACGTCCGATAATTCACCCCTCCACTTT
CDR3: CASSRTTGTSDNSPLHF
V: TRBV18
J: TRBJ1-6
size: NA
D: NA

DNA: TGTGCCTGGAGTGTTCAATCGACAGGGGGCCATGGCTACACCTTC
CDR3: CAWSVQSTGGHGYTF
V: TRBV30
J: TRBJ1-2
size: NA
D: TRBD1

DNA: TGCGCCAGCAGTGGGCTCGAGTTCAAGCAGTACTTC
CDR3: CASSGLEFKQYF
V: TRBV10-2
J: TRBJ2-7
size: NA
D: NA

DNA: TGTGCCAGCTCACCAGGAGGGGGCTATGGCTACACCTTC
CDR3: CASSPGGGYGYTF
V: TRBV18
J: TRBJ1-2
size: few
D: NA

DNA: TGTGCCAGCCATGCCGGGGGGCGACGCAACGAGCAGTACTTC
CDR3: CASHAGGRRNEQYF
V: TRBV6-6
J: TRBJ2-7
size: NA
D: NA

DNA: TGTGCCAGCAGTTTATACGGGAGCTACGAGCAGTACTTC
CDR3: CASSLYGSYEQYF
V: TRBV27
J: TRBJ2-7
size: NA
D: NA

DNA: TGTGCCAGCATTCAGAGGGCTGAAGCTTTCTTT
CDR3: CASIQRAEAFF
V: TRBV6-1
J: TRBJ1-1
size: once
D: NA

DNA: TGTGCCAGCAGTGAAGGGGGACTAGCGGAAGAGACCCAGTACTTC
CDR3: CASSEGGLAEETQYF
V: TRBV6-1
J: TRBJ2-5
size: NA
D: TRBD2

DNA: TGTGCCTTAAACCGGGACAGCAGCTCCTATAATTCACCCCTCCACTTT
CDR3: CALNRDSSSYNSPLHF
V: TRBV30
J: TRBJ1-6
size: NA
D: TRBD1

DNA: TGTGCCAGCAGCGCCCTCTCCGGGACAGGGGGCAAACTGTTTTTT
CDR3: CASSALSGTGGKLFF
V: TRBV9
J: TRBJ1-4
size: once
D: TRBD1

DNA: TGTGCCAGCAGATTCCCCGGACAGGGATCCTACGAGCAGTACTTC
CDR3: CASRFPGQGSYEQYF
V: TRBV2
J: TRBJ2-7
size: once
D: TRBD1

DNA: TGTGCCAGCAGCTTGGGAGGGCTGAACACTGAAGCTTTCTTT
CDR3: CASSLGGLNTEAFF
V: TRBV5-6
J: TRBJ1-1
size: NA
D: NA

DNA: TGTGCCATCAACTCCGACCTGCGCGAGCAGTACTTC
CDR3: CAINSDLREQYF
V: TRBV10-3
J: TRBJ2-7
size: NA
D: NA

DNA: TGTGCCAGCAGGGCTATAGCGGGGGTAGTCGGGGAGCTGTTTTTT
CDR3: CASRAIAGVVGELFF
V: TRBV11-2
J: TRBJ2-2
size: NA
D: TRBD2

DNA: TGTGCCAGCAGCCATGCGAGGGCAGCCTACAATGAGCAGTTCTTC
CDR3: CASSHARAAYNEQFF
V: TRBV9
J: TRBJ2-1
size: NA
D: NA

DNA: TGTGCCAGCAGTTACTCGTCGACGATGGGCGGTATGCTGTTTTTT
CDR3: CASSYSSTMGGMLFF
V: TRBV6-6
J: TRBJ2-2
size: NA
D: NA

DNA: TGTGCCAGCTCCCGGGGGGGCTCCTACGAGCAGTACTTC
CDR3: CASSRGGSYEQYF
V: TRBV18
J: TRBJ2-7
size: once
D: TRBD2

DNA: TGTGCCAGTAGTACCCAGGGACCGCGGGCCAAAAACATTCAGTACTTC
CDR3: CASSTQGPRAKNIQYF
V: TRBV19
J: TRBJ2-4
size: once
D: NA

DNA: TGTGCCAGCGGGGGGGCGGTTCCTCCAGATACGCAGTATTTT
CDR3: CASGGAVPPDTQYF
V: TRBV6-1
J: TRBJ2-3
size: NA
D: NA

DNA: TGTACCAGCAGTGTACAGGGGGGATACGAGCAGTACTTC
CDR3: CTSSVQGGYEQYF
V: TRBV6-4
J: TRBJ2-7
size: NA
D: TRBD1

DNA: TGTGCCTGGAGTTCCCCTCGTGGGGATAGCAATCAGCCCCAGCATTTT
CDR3: CAWSSPRGDSNQPQHF
V: TRBV30
J: TRBJ1-5
size: NA
D: NA

DNA: TGTGCCAGCAGTTACCACAGCGCCTCTGGAAACACCATATATTTT
CDR3: CASSYHSASGNTIYF
V: TRBV28
J: TRBJ1-3
size: NA
D: NA

DNA: TGTGCCACCAGCAGAGATAATAGCAGAGAGACCCAGTACTTC
CDR3: CATSRDNSRETQYF
V: TRBV15
J: TRBJ2-5
size: NA
D: NA

DNA: TGTGCCAGTAGTTTCTCTAGCGGACCTAGGTGGGAGCAGTACTTC
CDR3: CASSFSSGPRWEQYF
V: TRBV19
J: TRBJ2-7
size: once
D: TRBD2

DNA: TGTGCCAGCAGTGAAGCGGAGGTAGGGGCCAAAAACATTCAGTACTTC
CDR3: CASSEAEVGAKNIQYF
V: TRBV6-1
J: TRBJ2-4
size: NA
D: NA

DNA: TGTGCCAGCAGCTTAGAGGGGACAAGGAACACTGAAGCTTTCTTT
CDR3: CASSLEGTRNTEAFF
V: TRBV7-9
J: TRBJ1-1
size: few
D: NA

DNA: TGTGCCAGCAGTTTATCGTATAATTCACCCCTCCACTTT
CDR3: CASSLSYNSPLHF
V: TRBV27
J: TRBJ1-6
size: few
D: NA

DNA: TGCGCCAGCAGCCAAGGACAGGGGGAGCCCCAGCATTTT
CDR3: CASSQGQGEPQHF
V: TRBV5-1
J: TRBJ1-5
size: NA
D: TRBD1

DNA: TGTGCCAGCAGCCGGGAGATTGCAGGGGGACTTGAAGCTTTCTTT
CDR3: CASSREIAGGLEAFF
V: TRBV28
J: TRBJ1-1
size: NA
D: TRBD1

DNA: TGCGCCAGCAGCTTGGGACTAGCGGTTGGGAATGAGCAGTTCTTC
CDR3: CASSLGLAVGNEQFF
V: TRBV5-1
J: TRBJ2-1
size: NA
D: TRBD2

DNA: TGTGCCAGCAGCTTAGATGGGCCTCTAGGAACTAATGAAAAACTGTTTTTT
CDR3: CASSLDGPLGTNEKLFF
V: TRBV7-9
J: TRBJ1-4
size: once
D: NA

DNA: TGCGCCAGCAGCTTGGCCGGGGTGGGCAATCAGCCCCAGCATTTT
CDR3: CASSLAGVGNQPQHF
V: TRBV5-1
J: TRBJ1-5
size: NA
D: NA

DNA: TGTGCCAGCTCACCGGCCGGCAGACTCTACGAGCAGTACTTC
CDR3: CASSPAGRLYEQYF
V: TRBV18
J: TRBJ2-7
size: NA
D: NA

DNA: TGTGCCTGGAGCGCTCGGACAGGGGGGTACGAGCAGTACTTC
CDR3: CAWSARTGGYEQYF
V: TRBV30
J: TRBJ2-7
size: NA
D: TRBD1

DNA: TGTGCCTGGAGTGTACTATGGGGGGGAGGATATGGCTACACCTTC
CDR3: CAWSVLWGGGYGYTF
V: TRBV30
J: TRBJ1-2
size: NA
D: NA

DNA: TGTGCCAGCAGCCGGACAGGGCTCCAAGAGACCCAGTACTTC
CDR3: CASSRTGLQETQYF
V: TRBV7-2
J: TRBJ2-5
size: NA
D: TRBD1

DNA: TGTGCCAGCAGTGAAGCTCAGGGGGCCAACGAGCAGTACTTC
CDR3: CASSEAQGANEQYF
V: TRBV6-1
J: TRBJ2-7
size: NA
D: TRBD1

DNA: TGTGCCAGCCAATCTCGCGGGGAGCTGTTTTTT
CDR3: CASQSRGELFF
V: TRBV28
J: TRBJ2-2
size: NA
D: NA

DNA: TGTGCCAGCAGTCAGCGAGGGGTCCCCGGGGAGCTGTTTTTT
CDR3: CASSQRGVPGELFF
V: TRBV27
J: TRBJ2-2
size: NA
D: NA

DNA: TGTGCCATCAGTGGAGCTAGCGGTGCCTACGAGCAGTACTTC
CDR3: CAISGASGAYEQYF
V: TRBV10-3
J: TRBJ2-7
size: NA
D: TRBD2

DNA: TGTGCCAGCAGGGAGACAGGGGGCAACTATGGCTACACCTTC
CDR3: CASRETGGNYGYTF
V: TRBV28
J: TRBJ1-2
size: NA
D: TRBD1

DNA: TGTGCCAGCAGCCAAGACTCCGGGGCGAGTGAAGCTTTCTTT
CDR3: CASSQDSGASEAFF
V: TRBV11-2
J: TRBJ1-1
size: NA
D: NA